The 3 T cell receptor beta chains below all came from one sample that was sequenced in a study of blood T cell repertoires in COVID-19. Repertoires were generated with immunoSEQ multiplex PCR, while TCRdb's copy carries only in-frame clones and drops some. The sample lists under 75,000 clones; approximately 80% were seen once. Sample: peripheral blood. The receptors originated from a man aged 60 to 75 with acute or convalescent COVID-19.

The chain carries TRBV7-3 and TRBJ2-1, with D hard to call. CDR1 SGHTA and CDR2 FQGTGA come from the germline V gene. CDR3 length: 14 amino acids. Trimming removed 5 bases at V and 8 bases at J, with 16 bases between. The CDR3 coding sequence is TGTGCCAGCAGCCCGTCTTGGGCCTCCGATGAGCAGTTCTTC. Translation gives CASSPSWASDEQFF.

The CDR3 DNA reads as TGTGCCAGCAGCATGGGCAGCAGCACAGATACGCAGTATTTT. Translating it yields CASSMGSSTDTQYF. The chain joins TRBV28 to TRBJ2-3; D unresolved. The CDR3 contains 14 residues. The V and J ends lost 6 bases and 0 bases respectively, with 10 bases between them. Germline values: CDR1 MDHEN, CDR2 SYDVKM. Together with reference TRBV28 and TRBJ2-3, the CDR3 gives the full variable domain: DVKVTQSSRYLVKRTGEKVFLECVQDMDHENMFWYRQDPGLGLRLIYFSYDVKMKEKGDIPEGYSVSREKKERFSLILESASTNQTSMYLCASSMGSSTDTQYFGPGTRLTVL.

Remarks on this clone: The junction does not match germline at one end; this may be a read error. This chain links TRBV7-7 with TRBJ2-5; the D gene is possibly TRBD1 (6 bases). The CDR3 runs 13 residues. Germline lookup yields CDR1 SSHAT and CDR2 FNYEAQ (reference sequence). The CDR3 sequence is CASSLSQGKTQYF. The CDR3 DNA reads as TGTGCTAGCAGCTTATCTCAGGGGAAGACCCAGTACTTC.